One sample yielded the 11 T cell receptor beta chains listed below, sequenced in a study of shared clonotypes between healthy human individuals. Profiled with immunoSEQ multiplex PCR; TCRdb holds only in-frame clones, not every one. The table shows about 480,000 clones, with 60% to 80% occurring only once. The sequenced material came from PBMCs. These TCRs come from a woman aged 40 to 49 in good health. Some clones in this sample may be carry-over from other donors' samples.

The chain uses TRBV6-5 and TRBJ2-7; D gene unclear. With 2 bases removed from V and 6 bases from J, the gap between germline ends came to 11 bases. This CDR3 has 13 amino acids. Germline CDR1 MNHEY, CDR2 SVGAGI. The CDR3 nucleotides read TGTGCCAGCAGTTACACGCGGACGGGCGAGCAGTACTTC. It yields the protein CASSYTRTGEQYF.

The rearrangement joins TRBV7-9 to TRBJ2-1, with D tentatively TRBD2 (7 bases). Trimming cost V 3 bases and J 0 bases, with 18 bases left between them. The CDR3 contains 18 residues. Per germline, CDR1 SEHNR and CDR2 FQNEAQ (reference sequence). Here the CDR3 DNA reads TGTGCCAGCAGCTTGTTAAGGGGGGGAGGTAGCTCCTACAATGAGCAGTTCTTC. Protein: CASSLLRGGGSSYNEQFF. Full variable domain (outside the CDR3, taken from reference TRBV7-9 and TRBJ2-1): DTGVSQNPRHKITKRGQNVTFRCDPISEHNRLYWYRQTLGQGPEFLTYFQNEAQLEKSRLLSDRFSAERPKGSFSTLEIQRTEQGDSAMYLCASSLLRGGGSSYNEQFFGPGTRLTVL.

This chain's CDR3 is CASSLGGYGELFF. CDR3 DNA sequence: TGTGCCAGCAGCTTGGGAGGTTACGGGGAGCTGTTTTTT. This chain joins TRBV7-9 and TRBJ2-2, with D maybe TRBD2 (6 bases). Looked up from germline, CDR1 is SEHNR and CDR2 is FQNEAQ (reference sequence). V was trimmed by 3 bases and J by 7 bases, leaving 9 bases between them. There are 13 residues in the CDR3.

V and J are TRBV28 and TRBJ2-5, with 9 bases that match TRBD2. The V gene's germline CDR1 is MDHEN and CDR2 SYDVKM. The CDR3 covers 15 residues. V was clipped by 6 bases and J by 3 bases; unmatched bases: 8. CDR3 residues: CASRPPSSGEETQYF. The CDR3 DNA reads as TGTGCCAGCAGACCCCCCTCTAGCGGGGAAGAGACCCAGTACTTC.

The V gene is TRBV4-2, the J gene TRBJ2-1; maybe TRBD2 (5 bases). The CDR3 is 14 residues long. V gave up 3 bases and J gave up 8 bases, with 14 bases separating them. Germline CDR1 is LGHNA and CDR2 is YNFKEQ. CDR3 sequence (DNA): TGTGCCAGCAGCCAGACTATGCCCCCGGATGAGCAGTTCTTC. Translated, it gives CASSQTMPPDEQFF.

The rearrangement joins TRBV19 to TRBJ1-1; D is ambiguous. Germline loops: CDR1 LNHDA, CDR2 SQIVND (reference sequence). The CDR3 is made up of 14 amino acids. V was cut by 1 base and J by 4 bases, with 10 bases left in between. The CDR3 region has the DNA TGTGCCAGTAGTATAGGCGATTCGGTCACTGAAGCTTTCTTT. It translates to CASSIGDSVTEAFF.

The chain has TRBV28 and TRBJ2-1, with D tentatively TRBD1 (5 bases). The V end was cut by 10 bases, the J end by 0 bases, with 10 bases between. CDR1 and CDR2 from the germline V gene are MDHEN and SYDVKM. CDR3 length equals 13 residues. CDR3 sequence (DNA): TGTGCCACCCGACAGAGCTCCTACAATGAGCAGTTCTTC. Its protein product is CATRQSSYNEQFF.

This sequence joins TRBV7-3 and TRBJ2-2; D unresolved. There are 12 residues in the CDR3. Germline V gene data show CDR1 as SGHTA and CDR2 as FQGTGA. Trimming stripped 0 bases from V and 4 bases from J, with 0 bases between. The CDR3 nucleotides read TGTGCCAGCAGCTTAACCACCGGGGAGCTGTTTTTT. It codes for CASSLTTGELFF.

The genes are TRBV6-6 and TRBJ2-7; D remains ambiguous. The CDR3 is made up of 11 amino acids. The germline gives CDR1 MNHNY, CDR2 SVGAGI (reference sequence). Deletions cut 2 bases from V and 5 bases from J, with 4 bases between. Written as DNA, the CDR3 is TGTGCCAGCAGTTACGGGGACGAGCAGTACTTC. Translated, it gives CASSYGDEQYF.

The chain is built from TRBV10-2 and TRBJ2-6; the D is unclear. The CDR3 consists of 15 residues. The V gene lost 6 bases and the J gene lost 0 bases, with 9 bases spanning the gap. CDR1 and CDR2 (germline): WSHSY, SAAADI. CDR3 sequence (DNA): TGCGCCAGCAGAGCCCTGAACTCTGGGGCCAACGTCCTGACTTTC. Translated: CASRALNSGANVLTF.

This clone has a single count. This chain uses TRBV14 with TRBJ2-1, with D perhaps TRBD2 (5 bases). CDR1 and CDR2 (germline): SGHDN, FVKESK. Between the trimmed V and J ends, which lost 1 base and 13 bases, there was a span of 20 bases. The CDR3 loop spans 15 amino acids. The CDR3 DNA reads as TGTGCCAGCAGCCAAGGCCGCCCAGGCGGGTTCGACCAGTTCTTC. As protein: CASSQGRPGGFDQFF.